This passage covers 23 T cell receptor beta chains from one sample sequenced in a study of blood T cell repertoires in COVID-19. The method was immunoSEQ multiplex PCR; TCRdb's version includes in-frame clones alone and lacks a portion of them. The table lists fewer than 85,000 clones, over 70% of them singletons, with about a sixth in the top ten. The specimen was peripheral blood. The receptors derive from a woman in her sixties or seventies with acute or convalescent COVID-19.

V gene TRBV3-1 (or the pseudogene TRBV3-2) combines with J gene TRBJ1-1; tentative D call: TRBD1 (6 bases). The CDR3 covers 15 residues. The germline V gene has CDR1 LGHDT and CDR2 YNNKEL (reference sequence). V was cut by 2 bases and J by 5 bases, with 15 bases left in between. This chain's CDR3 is CASSQSEGVETEAFF. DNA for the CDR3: TGTGCCAGCAGCCAAAGTGAGGGGGTTGAGACTGAAGCTTTCTTT.

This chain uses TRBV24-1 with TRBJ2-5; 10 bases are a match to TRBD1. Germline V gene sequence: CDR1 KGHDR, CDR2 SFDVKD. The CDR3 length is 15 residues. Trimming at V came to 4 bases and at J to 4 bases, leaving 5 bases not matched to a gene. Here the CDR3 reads CATSDPDRGPETQYF. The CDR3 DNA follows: TGTGCCACCAGTGACCCCGACAGGGGGCCAGAGACCCAGTACTTC.

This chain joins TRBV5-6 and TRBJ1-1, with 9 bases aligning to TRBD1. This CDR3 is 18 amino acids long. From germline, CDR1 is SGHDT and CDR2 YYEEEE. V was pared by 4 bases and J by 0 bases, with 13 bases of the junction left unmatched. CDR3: CASSITSGTGTMNTEAFF. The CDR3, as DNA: TGTGCCAGCAGCATCACATCCGGGACAGGGACGATGAACACTGAAGCTTTCTTT.

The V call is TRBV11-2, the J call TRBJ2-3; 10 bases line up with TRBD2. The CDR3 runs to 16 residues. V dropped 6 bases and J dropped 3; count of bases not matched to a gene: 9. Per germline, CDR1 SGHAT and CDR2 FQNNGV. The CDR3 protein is CASRPGLAGVTDTQYF. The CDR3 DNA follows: TGTGCCAGCAGACCCGGGCTAGCGGGAGTTACAGATACGCAGTATTTT. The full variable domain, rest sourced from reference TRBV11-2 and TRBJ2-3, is EAGVAQSPRYKIIEKRQSVAFWCNPISGHATLYWYQQILGQGPKLLIQFQNNGVVDDSQLPKDRFSAERLKGVDSTLKIQPAKLEDSAVYLCASRPGLAGVTDTQYFGPGTRLTVL.

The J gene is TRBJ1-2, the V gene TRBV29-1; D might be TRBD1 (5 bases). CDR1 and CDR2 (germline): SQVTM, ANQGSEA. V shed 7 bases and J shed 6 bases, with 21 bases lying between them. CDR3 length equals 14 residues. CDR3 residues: CSASRKGSGNGYTF. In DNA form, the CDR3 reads TGCAGCGCCTCAAGAAAGGGGTCTGGAAATGGCTACACCTTC.

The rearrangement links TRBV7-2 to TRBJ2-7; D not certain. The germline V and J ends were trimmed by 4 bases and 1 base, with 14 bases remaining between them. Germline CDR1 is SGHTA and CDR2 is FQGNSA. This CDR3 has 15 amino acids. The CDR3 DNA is TGTGCCAGCAGCTCCCCCGCTTTCGGTTCCTACGAGCAGTACTTC. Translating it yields CASSSPAFGSYEQYF.

The CDR3 loop is CASSQPQRSYEQYF. CDR3 sequence (DNA): TGCGCCAGCAGCCAACCCCAGAGGTCCTACGAGCAGTACTTC. The rearrangement links TRBV4-1 to TRBJ2-7; D not certain. This CDR3 has 14 residues. The germline CDR1 and CDR2 sequences are MGHRA and YSYEKL. With 2 bases removed from V and 1 base from J, the gap between germline ends came to 9 bases.

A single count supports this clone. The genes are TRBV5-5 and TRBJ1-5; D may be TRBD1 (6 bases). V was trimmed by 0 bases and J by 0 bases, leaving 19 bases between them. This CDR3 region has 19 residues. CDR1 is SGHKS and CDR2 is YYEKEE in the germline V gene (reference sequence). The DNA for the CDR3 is TGTGCCAGCAGCTTGGGAGGGGGAGTCCTTAGAGATAGCAATCAGCCCCAGCATTTT. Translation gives CASSLGGGVLRDSNQPQHF.

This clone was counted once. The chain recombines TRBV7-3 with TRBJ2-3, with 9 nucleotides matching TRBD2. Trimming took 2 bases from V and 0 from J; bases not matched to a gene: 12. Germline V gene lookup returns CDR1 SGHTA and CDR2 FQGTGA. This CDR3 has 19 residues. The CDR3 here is CASSLQSSGGPLSTDTQYF. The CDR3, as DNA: TGTGCCAGCAGCTTACAGAGTAGCGGGGGACCCTTAAGCACAGATACGCAGTATTTT.

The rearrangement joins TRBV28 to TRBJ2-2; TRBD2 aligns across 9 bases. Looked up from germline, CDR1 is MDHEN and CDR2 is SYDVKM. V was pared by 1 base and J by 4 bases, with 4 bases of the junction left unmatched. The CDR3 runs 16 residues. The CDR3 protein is CASSLLREGSTGELFF. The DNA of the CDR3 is TGTGCCAGCAGTTTATTGCGGGAGGGCAGCACCGGGGAGCTGTTTTTT.

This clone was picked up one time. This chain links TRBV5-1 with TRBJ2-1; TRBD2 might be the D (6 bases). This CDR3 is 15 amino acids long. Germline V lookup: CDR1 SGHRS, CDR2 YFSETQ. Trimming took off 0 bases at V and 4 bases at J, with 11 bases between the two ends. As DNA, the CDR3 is TGCGCCAGCAGCTTGGTCGCGGGGTCTTACAATGAGCAGTTCTTC. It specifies CASSLVAGSYNEQFF.

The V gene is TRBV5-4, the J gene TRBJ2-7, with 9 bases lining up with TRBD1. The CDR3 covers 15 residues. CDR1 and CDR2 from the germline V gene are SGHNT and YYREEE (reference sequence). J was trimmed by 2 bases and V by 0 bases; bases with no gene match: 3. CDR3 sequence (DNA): TGTGCCAGCAGCTTGGGGGGACAGGGCACCTACGAGCAGTACTTC. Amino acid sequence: CASSLGGQGTYEQYF.

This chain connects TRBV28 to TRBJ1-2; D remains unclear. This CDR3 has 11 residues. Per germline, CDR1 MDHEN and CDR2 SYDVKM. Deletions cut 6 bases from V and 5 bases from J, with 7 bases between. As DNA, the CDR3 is TGTGCCAGCAGCGGTTTTTATGGCTACACCTTC. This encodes CASSGFYGYTF.

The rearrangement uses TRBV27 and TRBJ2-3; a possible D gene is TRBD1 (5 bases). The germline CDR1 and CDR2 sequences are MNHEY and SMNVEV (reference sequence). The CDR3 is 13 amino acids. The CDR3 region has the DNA TGTGCATCGACAGAGCCAAACACAGATACGCAGTATTTT. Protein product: CASTEPNTDTQYF.

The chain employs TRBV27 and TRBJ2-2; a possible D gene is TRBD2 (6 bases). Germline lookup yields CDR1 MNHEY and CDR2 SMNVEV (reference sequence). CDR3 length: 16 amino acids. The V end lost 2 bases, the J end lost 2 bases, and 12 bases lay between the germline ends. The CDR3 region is CASSLSPGLNTGELFF. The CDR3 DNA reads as TGTGCCAGCAGTTTAAGTCCCGGACTAAACACCGGGGAGCTGTTTTTT.

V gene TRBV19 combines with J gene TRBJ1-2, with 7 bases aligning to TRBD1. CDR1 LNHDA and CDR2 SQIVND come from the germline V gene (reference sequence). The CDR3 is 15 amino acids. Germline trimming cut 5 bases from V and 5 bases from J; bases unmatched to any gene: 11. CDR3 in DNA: TGTGCCAGTAGTGCCAAATCCGGGACAGATTATGGCTACACCTTC. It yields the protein CASSAKSGTDYGYTF.

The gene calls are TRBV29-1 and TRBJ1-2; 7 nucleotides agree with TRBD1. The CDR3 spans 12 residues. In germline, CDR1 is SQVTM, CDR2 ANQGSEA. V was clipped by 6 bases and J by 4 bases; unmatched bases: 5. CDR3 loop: CSVAGGTYGYTF. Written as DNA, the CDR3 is TGCAGCGTCGCAGGGGGGACCTATGGCTACACCTTC. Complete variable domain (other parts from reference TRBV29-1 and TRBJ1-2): SAVISQKPSRDICQRGTSLTIQCQVDSQVTMMFWYRQQPGQSLTLIATANQGSEATYESGFVIDKFPISRPNLTFSTLTVSNMSPEDSSIYLCSVAGGTYGYTFGSGTRLTVV.

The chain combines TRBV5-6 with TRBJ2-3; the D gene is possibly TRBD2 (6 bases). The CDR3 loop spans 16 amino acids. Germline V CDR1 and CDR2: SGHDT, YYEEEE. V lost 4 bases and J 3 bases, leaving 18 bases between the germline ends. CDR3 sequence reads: CASSPGAGLRTDTQYF. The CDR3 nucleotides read TGTGCCAGCAGCCCCGGGGCGGGGCTCAGAACAGATACGCAGTATTTT.

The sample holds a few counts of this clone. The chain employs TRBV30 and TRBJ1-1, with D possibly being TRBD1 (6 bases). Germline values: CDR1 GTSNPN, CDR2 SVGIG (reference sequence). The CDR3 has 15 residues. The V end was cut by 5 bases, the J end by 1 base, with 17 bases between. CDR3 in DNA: TGTGCCTGGGGCAGGACAGTAAACTGGAACACTGAAGCTTTCTTT. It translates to CAWGRTVNWNTEAFF.

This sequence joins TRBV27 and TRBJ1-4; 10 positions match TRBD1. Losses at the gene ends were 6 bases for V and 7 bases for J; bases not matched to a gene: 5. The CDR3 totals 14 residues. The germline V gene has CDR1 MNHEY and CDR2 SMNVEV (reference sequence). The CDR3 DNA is TGTGCCAGCAGCCTGGGACAGGGGCCTGAAAAACTGTTTTTT. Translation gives CASSLGQGPEKLFF.

The DNA of the CDR3 is TGTGCCAGCAGGGACTCCGGGACAGTGCAGTACTTC. Protein product: CASRDSGTVQYF. This sequence joins TRBV12-3 or TRBV12-4 and TRBJ2-7; 7 positions match TRBD1. Trimming at V came to 6 bases and at J to 9 bases, leaving 8 bases not matched to a gene. The CDR3 spans 12 residues.

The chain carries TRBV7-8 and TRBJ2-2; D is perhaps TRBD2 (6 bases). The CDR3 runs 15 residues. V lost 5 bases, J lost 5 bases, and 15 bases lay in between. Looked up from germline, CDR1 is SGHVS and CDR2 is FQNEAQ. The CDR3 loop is CASSLDLAFTGELFF. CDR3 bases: TGTGCCAGCAGCCTAGACCTAGCGTTTACCGGGGAGCTGTTTTTT. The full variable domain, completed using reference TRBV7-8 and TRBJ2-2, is GAGVSQSPRYKVAKRGQDVALRCDPISGHVSLFWYQQALGQGPEFLTYFQNEAQLDKSGLPSDRFFAERPEGSVSTLKIQRTQQEDSAVYLCASSLDLAFTGELFFGEGSRLTVL.

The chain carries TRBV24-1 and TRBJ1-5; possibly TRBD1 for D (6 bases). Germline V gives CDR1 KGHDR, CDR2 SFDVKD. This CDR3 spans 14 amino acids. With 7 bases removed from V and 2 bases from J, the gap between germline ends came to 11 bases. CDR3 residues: CATRATGGNQPQHF. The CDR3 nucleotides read TGTGCCACCAGAGCGACAGGAGGCAATCAGCCCCAGCATTTT.